Each of the 15 T cell receptor beta chains below was sequenced from the same sample in a study of cytomegalovirus exposure and HLA in healthy donors (dated by TCRdb to about 2017). To prepare the library, the immunoSEQ multiplex PCR assay was applied. A mixture of 60 forward primers for TCR Vbeta segments and 13 reverse primers for TCR Jbeta segments was used in the multiplex PCR. The immuneACCESS repertoire file appears here via TCRdb, limited to in-frame rearrangements. These files lack a portion of the clones; in checked studies, under half of the deficit traces to unresolved V genes, and the cause of the others is not known. Present in this sample are about 120,000 clones, approximately 78% of which were seen just once. Of the sample, under 13% falls within the top ten clones. The specimen sequenced was PBMCs. The receptors shown here come from a man younger than 45 in good health and CMV-seropositive.

The count of this clone is one. The CDR3 sequence is CASSSEQGRQPQHF. The CDR3 DNA sequence: TGTGCCAGCTCATCGGAACAAGGGAGGCAGCCCCAGCATTTT. The J gene is TRBJ1-5, the V gene TRBV18; no clear D. The CDR3 length is 14 residues. V was cut by 5 bases and J by 7 bases, with 15 bases left in between. Per germline, CDR1 KGHSH and CDR2 LQKENI.

This chain links TRBV7-2 with TRBJ2-2; 9 nucleotides agree with TRBD2. V was clipped by 3 bases and J by 2 bases; unmatched bases: 4. This CDR3 contains 16 residues. Per germline, CDR1 SGHTA and CDR2 FQGNSA. The chain's CDR3 is CASSFLAGINTGELFF. CDR3 nucleotides: TGTGCCAGCAGCTTCCTAGCGGGGATTAACACCGGGGAGCTGTTTTTT.

Only a few counts were recorded for this clone. V usage is TRBV4-1 and J usage is TRBJ2-2, with TRBD1 as a possible D gene (5 bases). The length of the CDR3 is 14 residues. Germline loops: CDR1 MGHRA, CDR2 YSYEKL. Trimming stripped 4 bases from V and 1 base from J, with 7 bases between. CDR3 sequence reads: CASSLTVNTGELFF. The CDR3 DNA reads as TGCGCCAGCAGCCTGACAGTGAACACCGGGGAGCTGTTTTTT.

The V and J genes are TRBV15 and TRBJ2-7; 11 bases match TRBD1. Per the germline V gene, CDR1 is LNHNV and CDR2 is YYDKDF (reference sequence). The V segment lost 5 bases and the J segment 3 bases; nucleotides outside the gene matches: 9. CDR3 length equals 16 residues. In DNA, the CDR3 is TGTGCCACCAGCGCACCGGGACAGGGGGATGTCTACGAGCAGTACTTC. This gives the protein CATSAPGQGDVYEQYF.

This chain links TRBV28 with TRBJ2-2; 13 bases align to TRBD2. The V segment lost 6 bases and the J segment 6 bases; nucleotides outside the gene matches: 7. CDR1 MDHEN and CDR2 SYDVKM come from the germline V gene. The CDR3 sequence is 16 residues long. For the CDR3, the DNA is TGTGCCAGCAGCAAAGGACTAGCGGGAGTGGCCGGGGAGCTGTTTTTT. It codes for CASSKGLAGVAGELFF.

V gene TRBV7-2 combines with J gene TRBJ2-2; no firm D call. Germline assignment: CDR1 SGHTA and CDR2 FQGNSA. The CDR3 is 12 residues long. V dropped 11 bases and J dropped 3 bases, with 10 bases sitting between them. The CDR3 nucleotides are TGTGCCGCTACAAGCGACACCGGGGAGCTGTTTTTT. Its translation is CAATSDTGELFF.

The chain joins TRBV19 to TRBJ1-2, with a possible D match to TRBD1 (5 bases). Germline CDR1 reads LNHDA; CDR2 reads SQIVND (reference sequence). The CDR3 spans 16 residues. V was pared by 7 bases and J by 1 base, with 19 bases between. The CDR3, as DNA: TGTGCCAGTACCTCCGGGAGAGGGGCTTTTAACTATGGCTACACCTTC. It encodes CASTSGRGAFNYGYTF.

CDR3 sequence: CASNLAGLGNEQFF. In DNA form, the CDR3 reads TGTGCCAGCAATCTTGCGGGCCTGGGGAATGAGCAGTTCTTC. The chain couples TRBV28 to TRBJ2-1, with D perhaps TRBD2 (5 bases). V dropped 7 bases and J dropped 7 bases, with 17 bases sitting between them. CDR1 is MDHEN and CDR2 is SYDVKM in the germline V gene. The length of the CDR3 is 14 residues.

The chain has TRBV4-1 and TRBJ2-3, with TRBD1 identical over 10 bases. CDR1 and CDR2 (germline): MGHRA, YSYEKL. The CDR3 consists of 15 residues. The V segment lost 4 bases and the J segment 3 bases; nucleotides outside the gene matches: 4. Here the CDR3 reads CASSPGQGLTDTQYF. CDR3 DNA sequence: TGCGCCAGCAGCCCGGGACAGGGGTTAACAGATACGCAGTATTTT.

This clone was found a few times. CDR3 in DNA: TGTGCCAGCAGCTCTGGATCTAGCGGGGTCCACGAGCAGTACTTC. Translating gives CASSSGSSGVHEQYF. J is TRBJ2-7 and V is TRBV7-9; 9 bases agree with TRBD2. The V segment lost 4 bases and the J segment 5 bases; nucleotides outside the gene matches: 9. The CDR3 spans 15 residues. The V gene's germline CDR1 is SEHNR and CDR2 FQNEAQ (reference sequence).

The chain couples TRBV30 to TRBJ1-1, with TRBD1 identical over 9 bases. V lost 4 bases, J lost 5 bases, and 14 bases stayed unmatched. CDR1 is GTSNPN and CDR2 is SVGIG in the germline V gene (reference sequence). CDR3 size: 16 residues. CDR3 sequence reads: CAWNPRGGQGRTEAFF. CDR3 DNA: TGTGCCTGGAACCCGCGAGGGGGACAGGGACGAACTGAAGCTTTCTTT.

This chain uses TRBV5-1 with TRBJ2-5; D possibly corresponds to TRBD1 (5 bases). Per the germline V gene, CDR1 is SGHRS and CDR2 is YFSETQ. V gave up 4 bases and J gave up 4 bases, with 17 bases separating them. CDR3 length: 15 amino acids. The CDR3, as DNA: TGCGCCAGCAGCCTGACTTCAGGGTGGGGAGAGACCCAGTACTTC. As protein: CASSLTSGWGETQYF. Together with reference TRBV5-1 and TRBJ2-5, the CDR3 gives the full variable domain: KAGVTQTPRYLIKTRGQQVTLSCSPISGHRSVSWYQQTPGQGLQFLFEYFSETQRNKGNFPGRFSGRQFSNSRSEMNVSTLELGDSALYLCASSLTSGWGETQYFGPGTRLLVL.

The chain is built from TRBV21-1 and TRBJ1-2; the table's D gene call, TRBD1, was not cross checked with the DNA. TRBV21-1 is tagged as a pseudogene. The CDR3 contains 13 residues. The CDR3 protein is CASSRDTSYGYTF. The CDR3 bases are TGTGCCAGCAGCCGGGACACCAGCTATGGCTACACCTTC.

The rearrangement links TRBV19 to TRBJ1-2, with 8 positions matching TRBD1. The CDR3 has 15 amino acids. V was clipped by 7 bases and J by 2 bases; unmatched bases: 9. Germline V gives CDR1 LNHDA, CDR2 SQIVND (reference sequence). CDR3 region: CASKSGTGVNYGYTF. CDR3 nucleotide sequence: TGTGCCAGTAAATCGGGGACAGGAGTCAACTATGGCTACACCTTC.

V is TRBV9 and J is TRBJ2-7; D possibly corresponds to TRBD2 (6 bases). V was shortened by 0 bases and J by 7 bases, with 14 bases between the two germline ends. CDR1 is SGDLS and CDR2 is YYNGEE in the germline V gene. The CDR3 totals 14 residues. The CDR3 sequence: CASSVAPSAREQYF. The CDR3, as DNA: TGTGCCAGCAGCGTAGCTCCTAGCGCAAGGGAGCAGTACTTC.